One T cell receptor (beta chain) is described in this entry. This specimen comes from a study of cytomegalovirus exposure and HLA in healthy donors. Amplification used 60 Vbeta primers and 13 Jbeta primers. The assay was immunoSEQ multiplex PCR, and TCRdb's table has in-frame clones only and misses some. Here the sample spans under 200,000 clones, about 85% being singletons. The sequenced sample consisted of PBMCs. The clonotype originates from a boy aged 2 to 10 in good health and CMV-seronegative.

The CDR3 sequence is CASSVVAGGPGFSTDTQYF. The CDR3 nucleotides are TGTGCCAGCAGCGTAGTAGCGGGAGGGCCCGGATTTTCCACAGATACGCAGTATTTT. The V gene is TRBV9, the J gene TRBJ2-3; 11 nucleotides line up with TRBD2. Germline lookup yields CDR1 SGDLS and CDR2 YYNGEE. Losses at the gene ends were 0 bases for V and 2 bases for J; bases not matched to a gene: 11. This CDR3 has 19 residues.